This T cell receptor beta chain was retrieved from a study of T cell responses to AZD1222 COVID-19 vaccine. Some clones are missing from TCRdb's copy, which holds only in-frame ones; the method was immunoSEQ multiplex PCR. Of about 110,000 clones listed, roughly 90% were seen once; the top ten hold roughly 13%. General observations from the study: Spike-specific TCR breadth rose after two AZD1222 doses, and depth rose as well.

Regarding this clone: The target antigen is unknown.

CDR1 SEHNR and CDR2 FQNEAQ come from the germline V gene (reference sequence). Trimming at V came to 5 bases and at J to 9 bases, leaving 5 bases not matched to a gene. The CDR3 consists of 14 residues. Sequenced material: peripheral blood, taken on day 0 of MenACWY control vaccination. The chain uses TRBV7-9 and TRBJ1-6; TRBD1 agrees at 9 bases. The source is an adult in good health. CDR3: CASSQQGAVSPLHF. CDR3 DNA: TGTGCCAGCAGCCAACAGGGGGCAGTTTCACCCCTCCACTTT.